The entry below gives a single TCR beta chain sequence along with its context. Its cognate antigen is unknown. One entry per CDR3 protein, called by TCRdb with MiXCR from the reads. The table has a few hundred thousand distinct CDR3 sequences, almost 40% seen once. This sample is part of a study of T cell repertoires in cytomegalovirus infection. Study-wide context: It can be stated that public TCR beta signatures indicated CMV infection as well as a matching HLA type. Findings of the study overall: HLA-C-restricted, CMV-specific TCR beta clonotypes were dominant ex vivo. Accumulated public TCR beta family frequency recognized individuals carrying CMV together with the relevant HLA.

The CDR3 has 14 residues. Unmatched junction bases numbered 7, after V lost 2 bases and J lost 8 bases. CDR1 is ENHRY and CDR2 is SYGVKD in the germline V gene. The rearrangement joins TRBV10-3 to TRBJ1-2, with TRBD1 matching 8 bases. This clonotype was sampled from a human donor in good health (CMV status not recorded). Some clones in this sample may be carry-over from other donors' samples. This material consisted of cultured PBMCs, taken from culture after CMV antigen stimulation. The CDR3 loop is CAISEDRGGEGYTF. The CDR3 DNA is TGTGCCATCAGTGAGGACAGGGGCGGGGAGGGCTACACCTTC.